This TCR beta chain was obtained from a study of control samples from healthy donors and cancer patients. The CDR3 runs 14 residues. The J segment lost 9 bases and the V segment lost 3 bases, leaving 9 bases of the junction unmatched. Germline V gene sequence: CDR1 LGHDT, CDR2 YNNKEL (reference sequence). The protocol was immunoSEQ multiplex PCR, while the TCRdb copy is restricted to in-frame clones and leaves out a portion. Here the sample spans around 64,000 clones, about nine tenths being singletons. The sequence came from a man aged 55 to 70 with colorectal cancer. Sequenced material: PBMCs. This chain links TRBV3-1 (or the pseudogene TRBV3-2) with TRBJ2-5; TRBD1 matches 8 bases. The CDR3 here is CASSQLDRALAQYF. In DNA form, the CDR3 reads TGTGCCAGCAGCCAGCTGGACAGGGCATTAGCCCAGTACTTC.